This T cell receptor beta chain was captured in a study of blood T cell repertoires in COVID-19. On the study more broadly: COVID-19 samples collected from the United States, Italy and Spain covered acute and convalescent phases.

Germline CDR1 and CDR2: LNHDA and SQIVND (reference sequence). V lost 2 bases and J lost 4, with 8 bases in between. The CDR3 spans 13 residues. Assay: immunoSEQ multiplex PCR; the TCRdb copy retains only in-frame clones and omits some. The sample consists of over 400,000 clones, roughly 85% of them appearing once. This TCR was recovered from a woman aged 30 to 39 with active or convalescent COVID-19. The sequencing input was peripheral blood. This sequence joins TRBV19 and TRBJ1-2, with D perhaps TRBD1 (5 bases). CDR3 sequence (DNA): TGTGCCAGTAGTATAAAGGGGTTCTATGGCTACACCTTC. Its protein is CASSIKGFYGYTF.